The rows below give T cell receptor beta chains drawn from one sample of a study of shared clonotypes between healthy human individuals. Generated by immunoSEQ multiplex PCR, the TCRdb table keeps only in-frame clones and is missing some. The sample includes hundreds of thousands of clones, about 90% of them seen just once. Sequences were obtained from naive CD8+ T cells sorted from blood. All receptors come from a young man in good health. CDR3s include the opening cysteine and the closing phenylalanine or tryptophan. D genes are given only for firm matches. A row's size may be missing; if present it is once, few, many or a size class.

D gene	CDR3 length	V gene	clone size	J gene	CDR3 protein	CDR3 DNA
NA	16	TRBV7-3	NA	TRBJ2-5	CASSPGVGGGRETQYF	TGTGCCAGCAGTCCCGGCGTGGGAGGGGGTAGGGAGACCCAGTACTTC
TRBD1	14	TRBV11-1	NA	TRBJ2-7	CASSSDRNPYEQYF	TGTGCCAGCAGCTCGGACAGGAATCCCTACGAGCAGTACTTC
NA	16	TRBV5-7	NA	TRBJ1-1	CASSFTIPGRDTEAFF	TGTGCCAGCAGCTTTACGATCCCGGGGCGGGACACTGAAGCTTTCTTT
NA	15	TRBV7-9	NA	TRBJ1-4	CASSLRQATNEKLFF	TGTGCCAGCAGCCTCCGACAGGCTACTAATGAAAAACTGTTTTTT
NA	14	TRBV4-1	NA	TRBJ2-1	CASSQDRVENEQFF	TGCGCCAGCAGCCAAGATCGAGTAGAGAATGAGCAGTTCTTC
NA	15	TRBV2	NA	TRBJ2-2	CASSEYVGTAGELFF	TGTGCCAGCAGTGAATACGTTGGAACCGCCGGGGAGCTGTTTTTT
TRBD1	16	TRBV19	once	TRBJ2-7	CASSTHTGTANYEQYF	TGTGCCAGTAGTACCCATACCGGGACAGCGAACTACGAGCAGTACTTC
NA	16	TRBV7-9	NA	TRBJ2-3	CASSSPGGQGADTQYF	TGTGCCAGCAGCTCCCCCGGCGGGCAGGGAGCAGATACGCAGTATTTT
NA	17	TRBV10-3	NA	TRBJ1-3	CAISESPGRTSGNTIYF	TGTGCCATCAGTGAGTCCCCAGGCAGGACCTCTGGAAACACCATATATTTT
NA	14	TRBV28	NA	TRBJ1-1	CASSFNALNTEAFF	TGTGCCAGCAGTTTTAACGCCCTGAACACTGAAGCTTTCTTT
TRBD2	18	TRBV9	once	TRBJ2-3	CASSVPSGTSRSTDTQYF	TGTGCCAGCAGCGTACCCTCCGGGACTAGCAGAAGCACAGATACGCAGTATTTT